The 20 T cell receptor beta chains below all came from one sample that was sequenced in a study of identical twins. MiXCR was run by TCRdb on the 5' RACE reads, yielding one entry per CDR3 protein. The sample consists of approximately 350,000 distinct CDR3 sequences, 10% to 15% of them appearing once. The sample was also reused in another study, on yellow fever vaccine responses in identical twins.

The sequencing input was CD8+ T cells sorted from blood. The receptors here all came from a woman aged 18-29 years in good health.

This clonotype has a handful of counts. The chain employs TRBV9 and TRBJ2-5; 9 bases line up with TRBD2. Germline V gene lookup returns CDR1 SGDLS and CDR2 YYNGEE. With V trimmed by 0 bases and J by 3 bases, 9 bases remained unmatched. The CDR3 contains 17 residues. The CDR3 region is CASSVATGTSLEETQYF. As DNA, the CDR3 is TGTGCCAGCAGCGTAGCTACGGGGACTAGCCTAGAAGAGACCCAGTACTTC.

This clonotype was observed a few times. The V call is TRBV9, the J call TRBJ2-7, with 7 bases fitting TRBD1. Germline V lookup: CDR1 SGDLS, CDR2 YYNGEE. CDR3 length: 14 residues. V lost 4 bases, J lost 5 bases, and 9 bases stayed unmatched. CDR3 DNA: TGTGCCAGCAGCCTCGGGGACAGTTGGGACGAGCAGTACTTC. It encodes CASSLGDSWDEQYF.

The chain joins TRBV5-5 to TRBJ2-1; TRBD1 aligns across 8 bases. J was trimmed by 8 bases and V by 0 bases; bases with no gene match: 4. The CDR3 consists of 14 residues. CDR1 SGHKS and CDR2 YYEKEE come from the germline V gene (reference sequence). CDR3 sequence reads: CASSLENRGDEQFF. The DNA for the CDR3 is TGTGCCAGCAGCTTGGAGAACAGGGGGGATGAGCAGTTCTTC. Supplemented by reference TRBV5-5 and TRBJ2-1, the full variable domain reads DAGVTQSPTHLIKTRGQQVTLRCSPISGHKSVSWYQQVLGQGPQFIFQYYEKEERGRGNFPDRFSARQFPNYSSELNVNALLLGDSALYLCASSLENRGDEQFFGPGTRLTVL.

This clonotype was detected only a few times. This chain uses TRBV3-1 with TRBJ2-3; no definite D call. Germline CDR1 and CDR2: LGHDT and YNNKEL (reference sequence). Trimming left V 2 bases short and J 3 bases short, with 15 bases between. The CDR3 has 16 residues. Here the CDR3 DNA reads TGTGCCAGCAGCCAACTCATGGCGGAACATACAGATACGCAGTATTTT. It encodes CASSQLMAEHTDTQYF.

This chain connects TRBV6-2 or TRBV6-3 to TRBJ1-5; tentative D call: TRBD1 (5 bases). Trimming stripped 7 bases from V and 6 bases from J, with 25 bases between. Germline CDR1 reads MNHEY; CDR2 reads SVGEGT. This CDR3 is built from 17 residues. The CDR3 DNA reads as TGTGCCAGCACCATTCCCACGGGCGGGACCGGGCTTCAGCCCCAGCATTTT. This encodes CASTIPTGGTGLQPQHF.

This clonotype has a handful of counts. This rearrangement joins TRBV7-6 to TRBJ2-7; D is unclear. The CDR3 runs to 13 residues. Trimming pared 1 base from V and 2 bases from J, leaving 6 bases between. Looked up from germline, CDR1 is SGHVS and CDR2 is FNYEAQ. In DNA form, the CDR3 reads TGTGCCAGCAGCTTAGACACCACCTACGAGCAGTACGTC. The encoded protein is CASSLDTTYEQYV.

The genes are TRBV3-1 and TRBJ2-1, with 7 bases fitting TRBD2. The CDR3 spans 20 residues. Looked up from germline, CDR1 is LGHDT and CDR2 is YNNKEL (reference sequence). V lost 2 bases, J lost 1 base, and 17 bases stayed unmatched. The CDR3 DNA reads TGTGCCAGCAGCCAAACTCTAGCGGACTATCCGCTCGAATCCTACAATGAGCAGTTCTTC. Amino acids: CASSQTLADYPLESYNEQFF.

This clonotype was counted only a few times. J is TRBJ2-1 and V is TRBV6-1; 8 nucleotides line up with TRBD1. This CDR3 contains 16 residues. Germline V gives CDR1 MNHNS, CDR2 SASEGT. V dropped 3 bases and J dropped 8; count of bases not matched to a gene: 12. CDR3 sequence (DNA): TGTGCCAGCAGTGACCCAACCCGGGGACAGGTCTATGAGCAGTTCTTC. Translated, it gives CASSDPTRGQVYEQFF.

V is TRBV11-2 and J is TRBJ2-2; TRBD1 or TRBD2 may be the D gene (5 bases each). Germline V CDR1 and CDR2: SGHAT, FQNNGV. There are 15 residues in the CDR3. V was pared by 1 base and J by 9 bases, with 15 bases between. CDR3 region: CASSLVAAWGRELFF. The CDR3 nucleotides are TGTGCCAGCAGCTTAGTTGCCGCGTGGGGGAGGGAGCTGTTTTTT. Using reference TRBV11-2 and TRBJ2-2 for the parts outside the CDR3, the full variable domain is EAGVAQSPRYKIIEKRQSVAFWCNPISGHATLYWYQQILGQGPKLLIQFQNNGVVDDSQLPKDRFSAERLKGVDSTLKIQPAKLEDSAVYLCASSLVAAWGRELFFGEGSRLTVL.

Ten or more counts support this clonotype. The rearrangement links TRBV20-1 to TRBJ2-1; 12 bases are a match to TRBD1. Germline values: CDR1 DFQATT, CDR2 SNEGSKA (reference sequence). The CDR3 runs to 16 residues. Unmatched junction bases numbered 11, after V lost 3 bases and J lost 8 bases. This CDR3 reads CSASPWGTGGIYEQFF. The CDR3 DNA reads TGCAGTGCTAGTCCCTGGGGGACAGGGGGCATTTATGAGCAGTTCTTC.

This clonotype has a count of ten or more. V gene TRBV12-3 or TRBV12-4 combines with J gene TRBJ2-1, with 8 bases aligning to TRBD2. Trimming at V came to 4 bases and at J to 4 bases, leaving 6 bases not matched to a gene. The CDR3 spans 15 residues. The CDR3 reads CASSSPGLEYNEQFF. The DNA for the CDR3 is TGTGCCAGCAGTTCCCCGGGACTAGAATACAATGAGCAGTTCTTC.

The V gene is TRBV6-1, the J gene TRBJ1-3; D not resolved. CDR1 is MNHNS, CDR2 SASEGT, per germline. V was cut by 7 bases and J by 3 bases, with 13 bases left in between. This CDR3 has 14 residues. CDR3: CASTRGSVGNTIYF. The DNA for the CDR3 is TGTGCCAGCACGCGGGGTTCGGTTGGAAACACCATATATTTT.

The CDR3 DNA reads TGTGCCAGCAGCTGGAGCAGCAATGAGCAGTTCTTC. Translation gives CASSWSSNEQFF. The rearrangement joins TRBV7-9 to TRBJ2-1; D remains unclear. From germline, CDR1 is SEHNR and CDR2 FQNEAQ (reference sequence). The CDR3 spans 12 residues. The V end was cut by 4 bases, the J end by 6 bases, with 7 bases between.

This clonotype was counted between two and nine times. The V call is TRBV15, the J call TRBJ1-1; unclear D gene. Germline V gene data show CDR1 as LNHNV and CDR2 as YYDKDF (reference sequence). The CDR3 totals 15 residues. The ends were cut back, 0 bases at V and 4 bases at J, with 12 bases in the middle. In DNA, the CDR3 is TGTGCCACCAGCAGAGATCGGGGTGGTACCACTGAAGCTTTCTTT. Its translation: CATSRDRGGTTEAFF.

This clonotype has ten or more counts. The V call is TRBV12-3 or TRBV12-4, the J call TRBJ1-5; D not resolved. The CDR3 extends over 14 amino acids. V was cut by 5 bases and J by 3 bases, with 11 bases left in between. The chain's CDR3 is CASSRPGNNQPQHF. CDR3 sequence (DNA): TGTGCCAGCAGTCGCCCAGGAAACAATCAGCCCCAGCATTTT.

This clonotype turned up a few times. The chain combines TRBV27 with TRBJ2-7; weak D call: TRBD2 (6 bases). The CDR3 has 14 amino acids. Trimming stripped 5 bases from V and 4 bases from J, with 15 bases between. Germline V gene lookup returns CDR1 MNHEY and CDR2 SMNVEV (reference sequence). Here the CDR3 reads CASSPWDGGYEQYV. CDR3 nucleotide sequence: TGTGCCAGCAGTCCTTGGGACGGGGGATACGAGCAGTACGTC.

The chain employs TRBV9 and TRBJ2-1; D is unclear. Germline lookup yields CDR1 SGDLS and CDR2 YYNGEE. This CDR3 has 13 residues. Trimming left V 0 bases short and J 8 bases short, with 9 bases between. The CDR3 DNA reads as TGTGCCAGCAGCGTAGGCTTCCCCGATGAGCAGTTCTTC. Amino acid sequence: CASSVGFPDEQFF.

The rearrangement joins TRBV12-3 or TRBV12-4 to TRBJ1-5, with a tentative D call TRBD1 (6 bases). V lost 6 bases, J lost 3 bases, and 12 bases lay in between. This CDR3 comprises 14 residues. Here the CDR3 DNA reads TGTGCCAGCAGCCTCGGGACACCCAATCAGCCCCAGCATTTT. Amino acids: CASSLGTPNQPQHF.

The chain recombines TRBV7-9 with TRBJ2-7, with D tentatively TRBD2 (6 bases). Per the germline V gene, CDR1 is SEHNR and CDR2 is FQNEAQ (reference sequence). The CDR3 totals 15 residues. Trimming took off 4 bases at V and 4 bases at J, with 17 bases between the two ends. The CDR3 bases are TGTGCCAGCAGCTCTACGGAGGGAGAGGTATACGAGCAGTACTTC. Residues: CASSSTEGEVYEQYF.

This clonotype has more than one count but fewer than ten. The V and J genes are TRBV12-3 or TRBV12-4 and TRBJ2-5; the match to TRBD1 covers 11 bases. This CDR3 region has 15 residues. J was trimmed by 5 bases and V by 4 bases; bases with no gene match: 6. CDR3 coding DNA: TGTGCCAGCAGTTGGACAGGGGGCGAAATGGAGACCCAGTACTTC. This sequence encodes CASSWTGGEMETQYF.